Below are 16 T cell receptor beta chains sequenced from a single sample in a study of identical twins. TCRdb itself ran the 5' RACE reads through MiXCR, one entry per CDR3 protein. The sample carries hundreds of thousands of distinct CDR3 sequences, over 5% recorded once. The material sequenced was naive T cells sorted from blood. The source is a man between 18 and 29 years old in good health.

V is TRBV27 and J is TRBJ2-1, with 10 bases identical to TRBD2. CDR1 is MNHEY and CDR2 is SMNVEV in the germline V gene (reference sequence). The CDR3 is 18 residues long. The J segment lost 5 bases and the V segment lost 8 bases, leaving 18 bases of the junction unmatched. This CDR3 reads CASRRGLAGVSADNEQFF. As DNA, the CDR3 is TGTGCCAGCCGAAGGGGGCTAGCGGGAGTCTCCGCCGACAATGAGCAGTTCTTC.

The rearrangement uses TRBV20-1 and TRBJ2-5; tentative D call: TRBD1 (6 bases). The CDR3 totals 14 residues. V was shortened by 6 bases and J by 1 base, with 15 bases between the two germline ends. From germline, CDR1 is DFQATT and CDR2 SNEGSKA (reference sequence). CDR3 DNA sequence: TGCAGTGCATCAGGGGCCTTGAGCCAAGAGACCCAGTACTTC. Protein product: CSASGALSQETQYF.

This clonotype has only a few counts. This chain uses TRBV29-1 with TRBJ1-1; 10 bases fit TRBD1. The V segment lost 7 bases and the J segment 8 bases; nucleotides outside the gene matches: 4. Germline V lookup: CDR1 SQVTM, CDR2 ANQGSEA. This CDR3 has 11 residues. The CDR3: CSAGQGEEAFF. The CDR3 DNA is TGCAGCGCCGGACAGGGGGAAGAAGCTTTCTTT.

This clonotype occurred a few times. V gene TRBV7-9 combines with J gene TRBJ2-7; tentatively, D is TRBD2 (5 bases). The ends were cut back, 4 bases at V and 2 bases at J, with 9 bases in the middle. Germline lookup yields CDR1 SEHNR and CDR2 FQNEAQ (reference sequence). The CDR3 sequence is 13 residues long. DNA of the CDR3: TGTGCCAGCAGCTCTAGCCCGGCCTACGAGCAGTACGTC. The encoded protein is CASSSSPAYEQYV.

Ten or more counts support this clonotype. This sequence joins TRBV29-1 and TRBJ2-5, with D unresolved. Germline V gene lookup returns CDR1 SQVTM and CDR2 ANQGSEA. The CDR3 covers 11 residues. V dropped 1 base and J dropped 4 bases, with 4 bases sitting between them. CDR3 amino acids: CSVEGPETQYF. The CDR3 DNA sequence: TGCAGCGTTGAAGGCCCAGAGACCCAGTACTTC.

This clonotype has at least ten counts. The rearrangement links TRBV7-9 to TRBJ2-3; D ambiguous. Germline assignment: CDR1 SEHNR and CDR2 FQNEAQ (reference sequence). The V gene lost 4 bases and the J gene lost 0 bases, with 11 bases spanning the gap. This CDR3 comprises 15 residues. The DNA of the CDR3 is TGTGCCAGCAGCTCCAGTCTGTTCAGCACAGATACGCAGTATTTT. Its protein is CASSSSLFSTDTQYF.

The V and J genes are TRBV5-1 and TRBJ2-3; 10 bases match TRBD2. Germline V lookup: CDR1 SGHRS, CDR2 YFSETQ. With 1 base clipped from V and 2 bases from J, the junction kept 7 bases outside the gene matches. There are 17 residues in the CDR3. The chain's CDR3 is CASSLWTSGSNTDTQYF. The CDR3 nucleotides read TGCGCCAGCAGCTTGTGGACTAGCGGATCTAACACAGATACGCAGTATTTT.

Many counts were recorded for this clonotype. The V and J genes are TRBV5-1 and TRBJ2-7, with unresolved D. V dropped 1 base and J dropped 4 bases, with 15 bases sitting between them. Germline V gene sequence: CDR1 SGHRS, CDR2 YFSETQ. This CDR3 has 15 residues. The CDR3 nucleotides read TGCGCCAGCAGCTTGATGGTAGGAGTGGGGTACGAGCAGTACGTC. Protein: CASSLMVGVGYEQYV.

The J gene is TRBJ1-1, the V gene TRBV30, with D tentatively TRBD1 (5 bases). Trimming cost V 2 bases and J 5 bases, with 12 bases left between them. The CDR3 loop spans 13 amino acids. Germline V lookup: CDR1 GTSNPN, CDR2 SVGIG (reference sequence). As DNA, the CDR3 is TGTGCCTGGAGTCAAGACAGAACAACTGAAGCTTTCTTT. It yields the protein CAWSQDRTTEAFF.

This clonotype was seen once. V gene TRBV3-1 combines with J gene TRBJ2-5; D is unresolved. Between the trimmed V and J ends, which lost 1 base and 3 bases, there was a span of 15 bases. Looked up from germline, CDR1 is LGHDT and CDR2 is YNNKEL (reference sequence). This CDR3 region has 16 residues. The CDR3 is CASSQAVPNYKETQYF. The CDR3 bases are TGTGCCAGCAGCCAAGCGGTCCCGAACTATAAAGAGACCCAGTACTTC.

This clonotype appeared many times. The rearrangement links TRBV15 to TRBJ1-2, with D possibly matching TRBD1 (6 bases). Trimming stripped 0 bases from V and 8 bases from J, with 10 bases between. The V gene's germline CDR1 is LNHNV and CDR2 YYDKDF (reference sequence). CDR3 length: 13 amino acids. In DNA, the CDR3 is TGTGCCACCAGCAGAGATCGAGGGGGAGGCTACACCTTC. This sequence encodes CATSRDRGGGYTF.

This clonotype was counted at least ten times. This chain links TRBV29-1 with TRBJ2-7, with D unresolved. The CDR3 has 12 residues. V was pared by 4 bases and J by 2 bases, with 9 bases between. Germline CDR1 reads SQVTM; CDR2 reads ANQGSEA. The CDR3 spells CSVGASAYEQYF. The DNA for the CDR3 is TGCAGCGTTGGGGCCAGTGCCTACGAGCAGTACTTC.

This rearrangement joins TRBV4-2 to TRBJ2-2, with D perhaps being TRBD1 or TRBD2 (5 bases each). Trimming left V 7 bases short and J 5 bases short, with 14 bases between. Germline assignment: CDR1 LGHNA and CDR2 YNFKEQ. There are 14 residues in the CDR3. CDR3: CASNLDWGTGELFF. The CDR3 nucleotides read TGTGCCAGCAATCTGGACTGGGGGACCGGGGAGCTGTTTTTT.

V and J are TRBV5-1 and TRBJ2-7; D could derive from TRBD1 or TRBD2 (5 bases each). Trimming took off 5 bases at V and 2 bases at J, with 17 bases between the two ends. The CDR3 runs 15 residues. Per germline, CDR1 SGHRS and CDR2 YFSETQ. The CDR3 sequence: CASSEKLDRAYEQYF. The CDR3, as DNA: TGCGCCAGCAGTGAGAAACTAGACAGAGCCTACGAGCAGTACTTC.

This clonotype was counted many times. The V and J genes are TRBV29-1 and TRBJ1-2; D is undetermined. The CDR3 consists of 15 residues. The V gene's germline CDR1 is SQVTM and CDR2 ANQGSEA. V gave up 6 bases and J gave up 0 bases, with 17 bases separating them. The CDR3 coding sequence is TGCAGCGTACTCCCCACGACATCCCCTAACTATGGCTACACCTTC. As protein: CSVLPTTSPNYGYTF.

In its sample, this clonotype was seen a few times. The rearrangement joins TRBV20-1 to TRBJ2-7; maybe TRBD1 (5 bases). The germline CDR1 and CDR2 sequences are DFQATT and SNEGSKA (reference sequence). The ends were cut back, 2 bases at V and 5 bases at J, with 13 bases in the middle. CDR3 size: 13 residues. CDR3 sequence: CSARSQGFHEQYF. For the CDR3, the DNA is TGCAGTGCTAGAAGCCAGGGTTTCCACGAGCAGTACTTC.